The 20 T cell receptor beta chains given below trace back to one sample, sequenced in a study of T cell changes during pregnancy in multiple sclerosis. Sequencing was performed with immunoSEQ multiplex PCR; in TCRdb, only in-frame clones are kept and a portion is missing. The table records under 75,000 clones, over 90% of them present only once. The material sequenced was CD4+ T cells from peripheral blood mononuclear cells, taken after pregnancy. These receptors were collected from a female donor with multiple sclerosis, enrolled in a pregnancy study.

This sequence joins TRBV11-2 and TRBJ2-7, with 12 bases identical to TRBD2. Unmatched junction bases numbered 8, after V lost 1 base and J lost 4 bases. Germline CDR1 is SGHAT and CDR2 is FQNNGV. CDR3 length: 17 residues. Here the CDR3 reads CASSLGYEGLAGYEQYF. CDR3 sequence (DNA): TGTGCCAGCAGCTTAGGGTATGAAGGACTAGCGGGATACGAGCAGTACTTC.

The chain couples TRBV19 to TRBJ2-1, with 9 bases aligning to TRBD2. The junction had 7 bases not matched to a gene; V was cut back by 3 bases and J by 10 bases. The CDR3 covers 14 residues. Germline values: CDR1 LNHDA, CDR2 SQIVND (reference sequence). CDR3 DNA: TGTGCCAGTAGTATCGCGGGAGCGGGAGGAGAGCAGTTCTTC. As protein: CASSIAGAGGEQFF.

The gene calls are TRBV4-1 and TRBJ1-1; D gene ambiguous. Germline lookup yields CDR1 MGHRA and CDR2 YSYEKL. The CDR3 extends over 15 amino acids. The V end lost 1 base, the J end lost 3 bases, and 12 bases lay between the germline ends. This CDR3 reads CASSQVWSRDTEAFF. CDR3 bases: TGCGCCAGCAGCCAAGTGTGGTCAAGAGACACTGAAGCTTTCTTT.

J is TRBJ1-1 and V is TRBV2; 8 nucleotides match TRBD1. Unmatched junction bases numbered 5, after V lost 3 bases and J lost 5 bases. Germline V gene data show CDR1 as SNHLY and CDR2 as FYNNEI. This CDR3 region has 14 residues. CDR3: CASSDTGGKTEAFF. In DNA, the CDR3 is TGTGCCAGCAGTGATACAGGGGGGAAAACTGAAGCTTTCTTT.

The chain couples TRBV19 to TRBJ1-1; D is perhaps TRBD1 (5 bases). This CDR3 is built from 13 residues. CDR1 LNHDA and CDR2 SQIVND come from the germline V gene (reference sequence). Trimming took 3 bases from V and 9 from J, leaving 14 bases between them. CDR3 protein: CASSIEGARKAFF. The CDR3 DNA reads TGTGCCAGTAGTATCGAAGGGGCACGGAAAGCTTTCTTT. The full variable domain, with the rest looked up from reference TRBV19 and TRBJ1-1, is DGGITQSPKYLFRKEGQNVTLSCEQNLNHDAMYWYRQDPGQGLRLIYYSQIVNDFQKGDIAEGYSVSREKKESFPLTVTSAQKNPTAFYLCASSIEGARKAFFGQGTRLTVV.

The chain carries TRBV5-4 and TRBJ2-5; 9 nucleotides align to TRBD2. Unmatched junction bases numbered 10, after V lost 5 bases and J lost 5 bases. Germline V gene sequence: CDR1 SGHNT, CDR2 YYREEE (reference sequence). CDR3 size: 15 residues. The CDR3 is CASSLGRGGSETQYF. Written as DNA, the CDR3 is TGTGCCAGCAGTCTGGGGCGGGGGGGGTCGGAGACCCAGTACTTC.

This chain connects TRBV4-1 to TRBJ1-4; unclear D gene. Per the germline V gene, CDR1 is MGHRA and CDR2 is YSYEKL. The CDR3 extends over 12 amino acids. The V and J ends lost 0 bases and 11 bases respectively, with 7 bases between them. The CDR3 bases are TGCGCCAGCAGCCAAGATGGAGGGAAACTGTTTTTT. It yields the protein CASSQDGGKLFF.

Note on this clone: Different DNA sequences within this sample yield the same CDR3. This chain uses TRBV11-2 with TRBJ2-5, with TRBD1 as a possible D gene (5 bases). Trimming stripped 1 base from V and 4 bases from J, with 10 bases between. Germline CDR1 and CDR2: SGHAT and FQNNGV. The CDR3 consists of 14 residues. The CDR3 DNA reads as TGTGCCAGCAGCTTAGGGTTAAGGGGAGAGACCCAGTACTTC. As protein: CASSLGLRGETQYF.

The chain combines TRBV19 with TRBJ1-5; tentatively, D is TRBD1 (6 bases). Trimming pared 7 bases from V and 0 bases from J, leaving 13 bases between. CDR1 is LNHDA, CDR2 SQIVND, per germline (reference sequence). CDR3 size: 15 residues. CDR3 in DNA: TGTGCCAGTACTCCACAGGGCTATAGCAATCAGCCCCAGCATTTT. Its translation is CASTPQGYSNQPQHF.

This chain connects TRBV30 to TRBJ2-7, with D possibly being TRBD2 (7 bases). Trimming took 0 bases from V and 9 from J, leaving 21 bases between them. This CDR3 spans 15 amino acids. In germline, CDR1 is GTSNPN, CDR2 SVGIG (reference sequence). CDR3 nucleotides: TGTGCCTGGAGTGTACCCGGGGGGCTAGGGCGCCCGCAGTACTTC. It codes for CAWSVPGGLGRPQYF.

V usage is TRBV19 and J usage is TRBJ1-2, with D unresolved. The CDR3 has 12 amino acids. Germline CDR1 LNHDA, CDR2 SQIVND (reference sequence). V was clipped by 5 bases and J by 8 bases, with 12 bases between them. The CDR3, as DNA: TGTGCCAGTAGTTTATCGGGGTACGGCTACACCTTC. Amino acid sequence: CASSLSGYGYTF.

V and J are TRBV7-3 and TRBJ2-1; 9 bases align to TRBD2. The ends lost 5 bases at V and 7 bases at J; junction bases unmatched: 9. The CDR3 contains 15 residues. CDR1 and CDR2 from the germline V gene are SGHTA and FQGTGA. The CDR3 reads CASSPLAGEGNEQFF. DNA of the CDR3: TGTGCCAGCAGCCCCTTAGCGGGAGAAGGGAATGAGCAGTTCTTC.

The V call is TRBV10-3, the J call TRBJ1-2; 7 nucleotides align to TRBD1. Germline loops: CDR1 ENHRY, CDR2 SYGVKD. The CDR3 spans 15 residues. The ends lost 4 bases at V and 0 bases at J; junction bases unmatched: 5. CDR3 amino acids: CAISGGTAANYGYTF. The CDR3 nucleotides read TGTGCCATCAGTGGGGGGACAGCGGCTAACTATGGCTACACCTTC.

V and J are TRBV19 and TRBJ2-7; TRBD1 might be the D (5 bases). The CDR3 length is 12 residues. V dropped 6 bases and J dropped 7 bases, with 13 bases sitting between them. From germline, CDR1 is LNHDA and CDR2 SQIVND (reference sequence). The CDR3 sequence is CASSPGAGEQYF. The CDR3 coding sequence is TGTGCCAGTAGCCCTGGGGCCGGGGAGCAGTACTTC.

CDR3 loop: CASSAYRDRDEKLFF. The CDR3 coding sequence is TGTGCCAGCAGCGCCTACCGGGACAGGGATGAAAAACTGTTTTTT. The chain uses TRBV9 and TRBJ1-4; 9 bases are shared with TRBD1. V was clipped by 3 bases and J by 6 bases; unmatched bases: 6. Germline assignment: CDR1 SGDLS and CDR2 YYNGEE. The CDR3 is made up of 15 amino acids. The full variable domain, its missing parts supplied by reference TRBV9 and TRBJ1-4, is DSGVTQTPKHLITATGQRVTLRCSPRSGDLSVYWYQQSLDQGLQFLIQYYNGEERAKGNILERFSAQQFPDLHSELNLSSLELGDSALYFCASSAYRDRDEKLFFGSGTQLSVL.

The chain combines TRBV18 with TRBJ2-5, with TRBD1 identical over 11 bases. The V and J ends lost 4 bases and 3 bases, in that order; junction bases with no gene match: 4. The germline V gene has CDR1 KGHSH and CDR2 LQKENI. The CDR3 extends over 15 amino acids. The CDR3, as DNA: TGTGCCAGCTCACAACGGGACAGGGGGAAAGAGACCCAGTACTTC. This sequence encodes CASSQRDRGKETQYF.

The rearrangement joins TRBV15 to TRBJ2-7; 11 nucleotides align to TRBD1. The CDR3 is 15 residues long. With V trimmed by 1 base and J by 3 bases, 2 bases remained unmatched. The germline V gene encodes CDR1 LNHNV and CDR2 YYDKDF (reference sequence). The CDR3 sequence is CATSRAGTGGYEQYF. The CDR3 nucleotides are TGTGCCACCAGCAGAGCCGGGACAGGGGGCTACGAGCAGTACTTC.

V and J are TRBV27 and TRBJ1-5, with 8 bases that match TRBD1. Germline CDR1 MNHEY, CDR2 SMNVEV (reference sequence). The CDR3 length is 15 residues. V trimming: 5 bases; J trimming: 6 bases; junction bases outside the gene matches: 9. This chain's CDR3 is CASSNAGGVSQPQHF. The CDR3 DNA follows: TGTGCCAGCAGTAATGCAGGGGGCGTCAGTCAGCCCCAGCATTTT.

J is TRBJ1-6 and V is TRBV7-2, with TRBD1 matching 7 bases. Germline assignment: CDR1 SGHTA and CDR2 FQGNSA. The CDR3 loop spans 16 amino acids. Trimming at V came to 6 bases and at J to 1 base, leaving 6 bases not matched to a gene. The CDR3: CASSFPGGSYNSPLHF. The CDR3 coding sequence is TGTGCCAGCAGTTTTCCAGGGGGGTCCTATAATTCACCCCTCCACTTT.

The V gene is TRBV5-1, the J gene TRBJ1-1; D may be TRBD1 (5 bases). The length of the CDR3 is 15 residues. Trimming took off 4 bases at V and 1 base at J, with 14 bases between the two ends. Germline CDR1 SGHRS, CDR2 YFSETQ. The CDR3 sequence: CASSLDGGSNTEAFF. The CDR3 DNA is TGCGCCAGCAGCCTGGACGGGGGGTCGAACACTGAAGCTTTCTTT.